This T cell receptor (beta chain) was obtained from a study of T-cell memory formation after mild COVID-19. At the level of the study: In these data, TCR clusters were largely donor specific.

Trimming pared 3 bases from V and 0 bases from J, leaving 6 bases between. This CDR3 has 14 amino acids. CDR1 SEHNR and CDR2 FQNEAQ come from the germline V gene (reference sequence). This clonotype was recorded at least ten times. Its antigen remains unidentified. One entry per CDR3 protein, called by TCRdb with MiXCR from the 5' RACE reads. This sample has 200,000 or so distinct CDR3 sequences, with approximately 20% found just once. The study's findings and limits: CD4+ clones that contracted lay mainly in CM and EM; CD8+ ones lay in EMRA.

The TCR originated in an adult woman who had mild COVID-19 (a few samples of this study predate the infection). Cell type and time point are not known. The chain couples TRBV7-9 to TRBJ2-1; D gene unclear. The sequenced sample consisted of PBMCs or a T cell subset sorted from them (not recorded which). This CDR3 reads CASSFQSSYNEQFF. CDR3 coding DNA: TGTGCCAGCAGCTTTCAGAGCTCCTACAATGAGCAGTTCTTC.